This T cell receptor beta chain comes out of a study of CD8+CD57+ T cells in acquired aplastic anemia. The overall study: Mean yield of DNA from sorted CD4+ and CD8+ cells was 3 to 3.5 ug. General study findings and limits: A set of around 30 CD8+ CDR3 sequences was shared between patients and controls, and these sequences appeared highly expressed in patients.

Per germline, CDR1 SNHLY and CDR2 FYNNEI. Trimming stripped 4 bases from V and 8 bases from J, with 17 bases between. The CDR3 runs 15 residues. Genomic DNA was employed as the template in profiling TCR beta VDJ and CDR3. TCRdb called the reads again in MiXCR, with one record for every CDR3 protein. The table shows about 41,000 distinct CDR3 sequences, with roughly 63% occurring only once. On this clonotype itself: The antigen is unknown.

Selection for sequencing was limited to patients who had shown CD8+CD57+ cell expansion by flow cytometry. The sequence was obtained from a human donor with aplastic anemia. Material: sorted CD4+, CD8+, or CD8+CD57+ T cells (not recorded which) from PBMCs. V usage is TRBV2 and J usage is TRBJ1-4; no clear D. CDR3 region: CASSADKAREEKLFF. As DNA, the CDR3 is TGTGCCAGCAGTGCAGACAAAGCCCGGGAGGAAAAACTGTTTTTT.